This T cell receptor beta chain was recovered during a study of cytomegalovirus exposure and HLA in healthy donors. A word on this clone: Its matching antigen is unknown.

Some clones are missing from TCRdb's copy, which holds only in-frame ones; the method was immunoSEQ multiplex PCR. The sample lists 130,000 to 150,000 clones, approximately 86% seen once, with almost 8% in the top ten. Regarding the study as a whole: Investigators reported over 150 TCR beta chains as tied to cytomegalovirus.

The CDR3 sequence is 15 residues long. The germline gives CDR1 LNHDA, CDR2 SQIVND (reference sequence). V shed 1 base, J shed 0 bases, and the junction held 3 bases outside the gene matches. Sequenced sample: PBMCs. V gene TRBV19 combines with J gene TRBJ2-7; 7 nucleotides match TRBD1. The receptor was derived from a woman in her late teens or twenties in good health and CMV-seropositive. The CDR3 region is CASSIGPGGSYEQYF. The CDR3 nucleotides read TGTGCCAGTAGTATAGGGCCAGGGGGCTCCTACGAGCAGTACTTC. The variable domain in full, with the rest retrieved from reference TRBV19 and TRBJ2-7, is DGGITQSPKYLFRKEGQNVTLSCEQNLNHDAMYWYRQDPGQGLRLIYYSQIVNDFQKGDIAEGYSVSREKKESFPLTVTSAQKNPTAFYLCASSIGPGGSYEQYFGPGTRLTVT.